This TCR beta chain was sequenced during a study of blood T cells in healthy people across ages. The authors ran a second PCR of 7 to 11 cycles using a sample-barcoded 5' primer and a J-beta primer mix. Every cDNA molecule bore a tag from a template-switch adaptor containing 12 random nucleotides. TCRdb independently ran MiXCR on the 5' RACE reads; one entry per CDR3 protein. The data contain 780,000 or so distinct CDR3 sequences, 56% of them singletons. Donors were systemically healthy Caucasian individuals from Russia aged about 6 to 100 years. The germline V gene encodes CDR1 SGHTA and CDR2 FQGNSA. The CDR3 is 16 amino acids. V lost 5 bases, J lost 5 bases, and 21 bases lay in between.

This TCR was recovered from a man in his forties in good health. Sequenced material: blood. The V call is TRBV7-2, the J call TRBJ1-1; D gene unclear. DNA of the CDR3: TGTGCCAGCAGCCAAGCGGCTAACTACCGAGGGACTGAAGCTTTCTTT. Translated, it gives CASSQAANYRGTEAFF.